This T cell receptor beta chain is drawn from a study of blood T cell repertoires in COVID-19. V lost 5 bases, J lost 4 bases, and 14 bases stayed unmatched. Germline-derived CDR1 and CDR2 are SGHVS and FNYEAQ. The CDR3 is made up of 18 amino acids. Authors' processing steps: The assay estimated nucleated cells by amplifying reference gene primers. Assay used: immunoSEQ multiplex PCR; TCRdb lists only in-frame clones, some missing. The V and J calls and clone size are taken from that table; D and trimming were inferred from the DNA. The repertoire consists of 310,000 or so clones, with approximately 88% occurring once and the leading ten covering 8.9%. Participants were aged about 18 to 89 years from about 25 US areas. Assignments of participants to cohorts depended upon their own reported clinical history.

Sequences were obtained from PBMCs or T cells enriched from blood (not recorded which). The gene calls are TRBV7-6 and TRBJ2-1; 10 bases line up with TRBD2. The clonotype was recovered from a woman aged 18-29 years who had recovered from COVID-19. CDR3 amino acids: CASSPGGSGRSGYNEQFF. CDR3 in DNA: TGTGCCAGCAGCCCAGGGGGTAGCGGGAGGAGTGGTTACAATGAGCAGTTCTTC.